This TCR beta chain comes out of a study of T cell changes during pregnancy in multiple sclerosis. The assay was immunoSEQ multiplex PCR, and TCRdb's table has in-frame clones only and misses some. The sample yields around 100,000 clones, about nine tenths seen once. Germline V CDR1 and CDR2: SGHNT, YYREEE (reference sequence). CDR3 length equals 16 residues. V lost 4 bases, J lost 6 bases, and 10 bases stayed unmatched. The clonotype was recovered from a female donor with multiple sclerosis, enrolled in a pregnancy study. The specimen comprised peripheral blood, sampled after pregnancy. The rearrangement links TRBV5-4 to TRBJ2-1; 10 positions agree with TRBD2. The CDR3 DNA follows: TGTGCCAGCAGCCTCCAACCGGGACTAGCGATCAATGAGCAGTTCTTC. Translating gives CASSLQPGLAINEQFF. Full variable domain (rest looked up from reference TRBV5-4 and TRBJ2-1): ETGVTQSPTHLIKTRGQQVTLRCSSQSGHNTVSWYQQALGQGPQFIFQYYREEENGRGNFPPRFSGLQFPNYSSELNVNALELDDSALYLCASSLQPGLAINEQFFGPGTRLTVL.